Shown below are 19 T cell receptor beta chains from a single sample sequenced in a study of T cells in Graves' hyperthyroidism and ophthalmopathy. RNA transcripts were the template for amplifying TCR beta CDR3 regions. HTBI primers were employed in a first-round RT-PCR of the TCR CDR3. Each CDR3 protein is one row after TCRdb ran MiXCR on the multiplex PCR reads. The table has under 700,000 distinct CDR3 sequences, roughly a sixth seen once. Sequencing was carried out using blood. These receptors were obtained from a woman aged 18-35 years with Graves' hyperthyroidism.

This clonotype was detected only a few times. The chain has TRBV19 and TRBJ2-2; 8 bases fit TRBD1. Trimming removed 7 bases from V and 7 bases from J; junction bases left unmatched: 14. This CDR3 is 16 amino acids long. In germline, CDR1 is LNHDA, CDR2 SQIVND (reference sequence). The CDR3 nucleotides read TGTGCCAGTAACGACCCGACAGGGGTGGGTGGCGGGGAGCTGTTTTTT. It encodes CASNDPTGVGGGELFF.

This clonotype has only a few counts. The chain is built from TRBV24-1 and TRBJ2-6, with 7 bases fitting TRBD1. V was clipped by 4 bases and J by 4 bases; unmatched bases: 6. The CDR3 is 16 amino acids. The V gene's germline CDR1 is KGHDR and CDR2 SFDVKD. The CDR3 nucleotides are TGTGCCACCAGTGAAAACGACAGGGCCGGGGCCAACGTCCTGACTTTC. It yields the protein CATSENDRAGANVLTF.

This clonotype has more than one count but fewer than ten. V usage is TRBV29-1 and J usage is TRBJ2-2; D is perhaps TRBD2 (5 bases). The CDR3 has 14 residues. Trimming took 7 bases from V and 5 from J, leaving 17 bases between them. CDR1 SQVTM and CDR2 ANQGSEA come from the germline V gene. The CDR3 loop is CSALAGRWTGELFF. In DNA, the CDR3 is TGCAGCGCTCTGGCGGGTCGGTGGACCGGGGAGCTGTTTTTT.

The gene calls are TRBV7-9 and TRBJ1-2; no definite D call. The CDR3 is 12 residues long. With 2 bases removed from V and 8 bases from J, the gap between germline ends came to 9 bases. The V gene's germline CDR1 is SEHNR and CDR2 FQNEAQ (reference sequence). DNA for the CDR3: TGTGCCAGCAGCTTATCGGTCGGCGGCTACACCTTC. This codes for CASSLSVGGYTF.

This clonotype was recorded a few times. The chain joins TRBV5-1 to TRBJ2-3; possible D gene TRBD2, 6 bases. Trimming took 6 bases from V and 1 from J, leaving 12 bases between them. Germline CDR1 SGHRS, CDR2 YFSETQ. The CDR3 runs 14 residues. This CDR3 reads CASTGRGGTDTQYF. The DNA of the CDR3 is TGCGCCAGCACGGGGCGGGGAGGCACAGATACGCAGTATTTT. Supplemented by reference TRBV5-1 and TRBJ2-3, the full variable domain reads KAGVTQTPRYLIKTRGQQVTLSCSPISGHRSVSWYQQTPGQGLQFLFEYFSETQRNKGNFPGRFSGRQFSNSRSEMNVSTLELGDSALYLCASTGRGGTDTQYFGPGTRLTVL.

A few counts support this clonotype. The chain employs TRBV27 and TRBJ2-1, with 15 nucleotides matching TRBD2. Germline-derived CDR1 and CDR2 are MNHEY and SMNVEV (reference sequence). V trimming: 4 bases; J trimming: 4 bases; junction bases outside the gene matches: 11. The CDR3 runs to 19 residues. The DNA of the CDR3 is TGTGCCAGCAGTTCCAAGCCCGGACTAGCGGGGGGGAGATACAATGAGCAGTTCTTC. Encoded protein: CASSSKPGLAGGRYNEQFF.

This clonotype has at least ten counts. The J gene is TRBJ1-2, the V gene TRBV20-1; D uncertain. This CDR3 is built from 15 residues. Trimming removed 0 bases from V and 2 bases from J, with 13 bases in between. Germline V CDR1 and CDR2: DFQATT, SNEGSKA (reference sequence). The CDR3 DNA reads TGCAGTGCTAGAGATCGACGTCAGGCAAACTATGGCTACACCTTC. Protein product: CSARDRRQANYGYTF.

The CDR3 loop reads CASSPSRGSNQPQHF. CDR3 sequence (DNA): TGCGCCAGCAGCCCCAGTAGGGGCAGCAATCAGCCCCAGCATTTT. The J gene is TRBJ1-5, the V gene TRBV4-1; TRBD1 is a possible D gene (5 bases). The germline V gene encodes CDR1 MGHRA and CDR2 YSYEKL. The CDR3 runs to 15 residues. V lost 4 bases, J lost 1 base, and 11 bases lay in between.

The sample holds many counts of this clonotype. The rearrangement joins TRBV11-1 to TRBJ2-7; TRBD2 might be the D (6 bases). CDR1 SGHAT and CDR2 FQDESV come from the germline V gene (reference sequence). There are 14 residues in the CDR3. The ends were cut back, 3 bases at V and 3 bases at J, with 12 bases in the middle. The CDR3 reads CASSFAGTDYEQYF. CDR3 nucleotides: TGTGCCAGCAGCTTCGCCGGGACTGACTACGAGCAGTACTTC.

This clonotype was detected a few times. The chain employs TRBV5-5 and TRBJ2-7, with TRBD1 matching over 7 bases. This CDR3 comprises 16 residues. Per the germline V gene, CDR1 is SGHKS and CDR2 is YYEKEE (reference sequence). The V and J ends lost 0 bases and 2 bases, in that order; junction bases with no gene match: 8. This chain's CDR3 is CASSLVGTATTYEQYF. The CDR3 DNA follows: TGTGCCAGCAGCTTGGTGGGGACAGCGACAACCTACGAGCAGTACTTC.

This clonotype turned up a few times. The CDR3 region is CASARDPTGELFF. The CDR3 bases are TGTGCTAGTGCTAGGGACCCCACCGGGGAGCTGTTTTTT. J is TRBJ2-2 and V is TRBV12-5; perhaps D is TRBD1 or TRBD2 (5 bases each). Germline values: CDR1 LGHNT, CDR2 FRNRAP. Between the trimmed V and J ends, which lost 7 bases and 4 bases, there was a span of 10 bases. The CDR3 runs 13 residues.

The sample holds a few counts of this clonotype. This may be a read error, as it is one base from a much larger clone. This chain connects TRBV20-1 to TRBJ2-3; no definite D call. From germline, CDR1 is DFQATT and CDR2 SNEGSKA (reference sequence). Trimming stripped 5 bases from V and 2 bases from J, with 14 bases between. The CDR3 loop spans 14 amino acids. CDR3: CSAAGPPFTDTQYF. The CDR3 DNA sequence: TGCAGTGCTGCCGGACCGCCTTTCACAGATACGCAGTATTTT.

The chain recombines TRBV7-2 with TRBJ1-5, with TRBD1 as a possible D gene (5 bases). V lost 3 bases to trimming and J lost 7 bases, with 10 bases between them. Germline CDR1 SGHTA, CDR2 FQGNSA. CDR3 length: 13 residues. The CDR3 sequence: CASSFPGEQPQHF. The CDR3 DNA follows: TGTGCCAGCAGCTTTCCGGGGGAACAGCCCCAGCATTTT.

This clonotype has a handful of counts. The chain has TRBV15 and TRBJ2-1; 7 positions match TRBD1. Germline V gene data show CDR1 as LNHNV and CDR2 as YYDKDF (reference sequence). The CDR3 runs to 16 residues. V shed 0 bases, J shed 3 bases, and the junction held 5 bases outside the gene matches. DNA of the CDR3: TGTGCCACCAGCAGAGACTCCCGACAGGGCTACAATGAGCAGTTCTTC. The encoded protein is CATSRDSRQGYNEQFF. The whole variable domain, filled in from reference TRBV15 and TRBJ2-1, reads DAMVIQNPRYQVTQFGKPVTLSCSQTLNHNVMYWYQQKSSQAPKLLFHYYDKDFNNEADTPDNFQSRRPNTSFCFLDIRSPGLGDTAMYLCATSRDSRQGYNEQFFGPGTRLTVL.

In this sample, this clonotype turned up many times. V is TRBV28 and J is TRBJ2-1; 7 nucleotides match TRBD1. The CDR3 has 15 residues. Trimming removed 6 bases from V and 0 bases from J; junction bases left unmatched: 5. The germline CDR1 and CDR2 sequences are MDHEN and SYDVKM. This chain's CDR3 is CASRPRGNSYNEQFF. The CDR3 DNA is TGTGCCAGCAGACCCAGGGGGAACTCCTACAATGAGCAGTTCTTC. The entire variable domain, with the rest obtained from reference TRBV28 and TRBJ2-1, is as follows: DVKVTQSSRYLVKRTGEKVFLECVQDMDHENMFWYRQDPGLGLRLIYFSYDVKMKEKGDIPEGYSVSREKKERFSLILESASTNQTSMYLCASRPRGNSYNEQFFGPGTRLTVL.

In this sample, this clonotype turned up many times. V is TRBV27 and J is TRBJ2-5; 11 bases map to TRBD1. The CDR3 extends over 14 amino acids. The J segment lost 5 bases and the V segment lost 7 bases, leaving 6 bases of the junction unmatched. CDR1 MNHEY and CDR2 SMNVEV come from the germline V gene (reference sequence). For the CDR3, the DNA is TGTGCCAGCACCCGGACAGGGGGCGCTGAGACCCAGTACTTC. Protein: CASTRTGGAETQYF.

This clonotype was recorded at least ten times. The chain is built from TRBV3-1 and TRBJ2-3; D not certain. Germline CDR1 LGHDT, CDR2 YNNKEL (reference sequence). V gave up 0 bases and J gave up 4 bases, with 8 bases separating them. The CDR3 covers 14 residues. The CDR3 nucleotides read TGTGCCAGCAGCCAAGATGTGTCAGCAGATACGCAGTATTTT. Translation gives CASSQDVSADTQYF.

This clonotype was seen only a few times. This chain joins TRBV10-1 and TRBJ2-3, with a tentative D call TRBD2 (6 bases). Germline V lookup: CDR1 WNHNN, CDR2 SYGVQD (reference sequence). The CDR3 is made up of 15 amino acids. Trimming pared 1 base from V and 0 bases from J, leaving 8 bases between. The CDR3 DNA sequence: TGCGCCAGCAGTGAGTACGCGGGGAGCACAGATACGCAGTATTTT. Residues: CASSEYAGSTDTQYF.

V is TRBV28 and J is TRBJ2-5, with D maybe TRBD2 (7 bases). The CDR3 has 14 amino acids. The V gene lost 10 bases and the J gene lost 5 bases, with 20 bases spanning the gap. Germline-derived CDR1 and CDR2 are MDHEN and SYDVKM. The DNA for the CDR3 is TGTGCCACCGCCGACGGGGGGCGCCTGGAGACCCAGTACTTC. Amino acids: CATADGGRLETQYF.